The rows below give T cell receptor beta chains drawn from one sample of a study of T cells in Graves' hyperthyroidism and ophthalmopathy. TCRdb ran MiXCR on the multiplex PCR reads and lists one entry per CDR3 protein. The table records under 550,000 distinct CDR3 sequences, about 20% of them present only once. Sequenced material: blood. Every receptor here comes from a man aged 40-49 years with Graves' ophthalmopathy. Each CDR3 is given with its conserved first and last residue. Fields, in order: CDR3 length, clone size, V gene, D gene, J gene, CDR3 DNA, CDR3 protein. A D gene is named only where the DNA matches it firmly. The size entry is marked missing in some rows and otherwise reads once, few, many or a size class.

>15|-|TRBV7-8|-|TRBJ2-7
TGTGCCAGCAGCTTAGGCCTTTCCTCGAGGGACGAGCAGTACTTC
CASSLGLSSRDEQYF
>12|few|TRBV30|-|TRBJ1-6
TGTGCCTGGAGTACGGTGGGGGGGCGATCCCACTTT
CAWSTVGGRSHF
>15|-|TRBV5-1|TRBD2|TRBJ2-1
TGCGCCAGCAGCCCGGGACTAGCGGTAAGCAATGAGCAGTTCTTC
CASSPGLAVSNEQFF
>15|many|TRBV7-2|-|TRBJ1-1
TGTGCCAGCAGCTTAGCCGGGGGCAACTCCCCTGAAGCTTTCTTT
CASSLAGGNSPEAFF
>15|many|TRBV7-2|-|TRBJ2-5
TGTGCCAGCAGCTTAGCGCGGTTGCATAGGGAGACCCAGTACTTC
CASSLARLHRETQYF
>13|many|TRBV11-3|-|TRBJ1-1
TGTGCCAGCAGCCCGGGGACCGCGGGTGAAGCTTTCTTT
CASSPGTAGEAFF
>15|many|TRBV11-2|TRBD2|TRBJ2-7
TGTGCCAGCAGCCTACTACTAGCGGGCGCCTACGAGCAGTACTTC
CASSLLLAGAYEQYF
>13|few|TRBV27|TRBD2|TRBJ2-3
TGTGCCAGCAGTTGGACTAGCGGAGATACGCAGTATTTT
CASSWTSGDTQYF
>13|-|TRBV10-3|-|TRBJ1-5
TGTGCCATCAGTGAAGGAGGGAATCAGCCCCAGCATTTT
CAISEGGNQPQHF
>11|few|TRBV20-1|-|TRBJ1-2
TGCAGTGCCGCAAGCGGGAAGGGCTACACCTTC
CSAASGKGYTF
>15|few|TRBV19|TRBD1|TRBJ2-7
TGTGCCAGTACCCAGAGCTGGGACAGGGGTGATGAGCAGTACTTC
CASTQSWDRGDEQYF
>13|few|TRBV6-1|-|TRBJ2-7
TGTGCCAGCAGTAACAGGGAATCCCACGAGCAGTACTTC
CASSNRESHEQYF
>17|few|TRBV6-5|TRBD2|TRBJ2-5
TGTGCCAGCAGTTACTCGACTAGAGCGGGGACGCAAGAGACCCAGTACTTC
CASSYSTRAGTQETQYF
>11|few|TRBV30|-|TRBJ2-2
TGTGCCTGGAAGGATGGTGAGGAGCTGTTTTTT
CAWKDGEELFF
>16|-|TRBV7-2|-|TRBJ2-7
TGTGCCAGCAGTTCCGACGTTGAGGGAGGTGACTACGAGCAGTACTTC
CASSSDVEGGDYEQYF
>17|-|TRBV29-1|-|TRBJ2-3
TGCAGCGTTGAAGCGGGGGAATTTTTTGTAGAGGATAATACGCAGTATTTT
CSVEAGEFFVEDNTQYF
>13|few|TRBV15|-|TRBJ2-1
TGTGCCACCAGCAGAGGACTTTACAATGAGCAGTTCTTC
CATSRGLYNEQFF
>17|few|TRBV6-1|TRBD2|TRBJ2-2
TGTGCCAGCAGTAAAACTAGCGGGGGGTCGAACACCGGGGAGCTGTTTTTT
CASSKTSGGSNTGELFF
>16|many|TRBV24-1|-|TRBJ2-1
TGTGCCACCAGTGATTCGCTCGGGGACTCCCTCGGTGAGCAGTTCTTC
CATSDSLGDSLGEQFF
>16|many|TRBV27|-|TRBJ1-1
TGTGCCAGCAGTTCGATTACAAGGGCTCGGAACACTGAAGCTTTCTTT
CASSSITRARNTEAFF
>14|-|TRBV7-6|-|TRBJ2-7
TGTGCCAGCAGCCCCCGCGGGGCGCTCTTCGAGCAGTACTTC
CASSPRGALFEQYF
>13|-|TRBV27|TRBD1|TRBJ1-2
TGTGCCGCCCGCGCGGACAGGGACTATGGCTACACCTTC
CAARADRDYGYTF
>14|-|TRBV28|TRBD1|TRBJ1-1
TGTGCCAGCAGTTCGGACAGGTTTCAGGCTGAAGCTTTCTTT
CASSSDRFQAEAFF
>15|-|TRBV18|-|TRBJ1-6
TGTGCCAGCTCACCCCCGGGAGCCCGCGGCTCACCCCTCCACTTT
CASSPPGARGSPLHF
>15|few|TRBV30|TRBD1|TRBJ1-2
TGTGCCTGGACTCAAACGGGACAGGGGCGGAGTGGCTACACCTTC
CAWTQTGQGRSGYTF
>14|many|TRBV12-3/TRBV12-4|-|TRBJ1-6
TGTGCCAGCAGTTTCTTCCAGATCAATTCACCCCTCCACTTT
CASSFFQINSPLHF
>13|-|TRBV4-3|-|TRBJ2-7
TGCGCCAGCAGCCAGGCCGCCGAGGGCGAGCAGTACTTC
CASSQAAEGEQYF
>15|many|TRBV7-8|-|TRBJ2-3
TGTGCCAGCAGCTTGTTTGACAGTTACACAGATACGCAGTATTTT
CASSLFDSYTDTQYF
>14|many|TRBV7-2|-|TRBJ2-7
TGTGCCAGCAGCTTGGGGCGGACCCCCTACGAGCAGTACTTC
CASSLGRTPYEQYF
>16|few|TRBV2|-|TRBJ1-5
TGTGCCAGCAGTCCGCCGGGGGGGGGGGAGCGTCAGCCCCAGCATTTT
CASSPPGGGERQPQHF
>15|-|TRBV7-9|TRBD1|TRBJ1-1
TGTGCCAGCAGCTTATATGGGACAGAAAACACTGAAGCTTTCTTT
CASSLYGTENTEAFF
>16|-|TRBV5-5|TRBD2|TRBJ2-7
TGTGCCAGCAGCTTGGGATATAGCGGGAGGGCCAATGAGCAGTACTTC
CASSLGYSGRANEQYF
>17|-|TRBV6-1|-|TRBJ1-5
TGTGCCAGCCAGCACCTTTCGACACGACTTAGCAATCAGCCCCAGCATTTT
CASQHLSTRLSNQPQHF
>14|few|TRBV10-3|TRBD2|TRBJ2-3
TGTGCCATCAGTCTTAGCGGGGGGACAGATACGCAGTATTTT
CAISLSGGTDTQYF
>19|many|TRBV6-2/TRBV6-3|-|TRBJ2-7
TGTGCCAGCAGTTACTCCTTCCGAAACGTGGGGACCGACTTTCACGAGCAGTACTTC
CASSYSFRNVGTDFHEQYF
>14|-|TRBV11-2|-|TRBJ1-4
TGTGCCAGCAGCTTCCGCACCTTTAATGAAAAACTGTTTTTT
CASSFRTFNEKLFF
>15|-|TRBV6-1|-|TRBJ1-2
TGTGCCAGCAGTGAAGCCTGGGCACAGACCTATGGCTACACCTTC
CASSEAWAQTYGYTF
>17|few|TRBV7-2|TRBD2|TRBJ2-1
TGTGCCAGCAGCTTAGATGCAGCGGGAGGTTCCTACAATGAGCAGTTCTTC
CASSLDAAGGSYNEQFF
>14|few|TRBV30|TRBD1|TRBJ1-2
TGTGCCTGGAGTGAAAACCTAGGGGGCAATGGCTACACCTTC
CAWSENLGGNGYTF
>19|many|TRBV4-1|-|TRBJ1-3
TGCGCCAGCAGCCTCGGTAGAAGACACTCTGAGCGGTCTGGAAACACCATATATTTT
CASSLGRRHSERSGNTIYF
>15|-|TRBV6-2/TRBV6-3|TRBD2|TRBJ2-7
TGTGCCAGCACCACTAGCGGGAGGAATAGTTACGAGCAGTACTTC
CASTTSGRNSYEQYF
>14|-|TRBV6-2/TRBV6-3|-|TRBJ1-1
TGTGCCAGCAGTTACGCGGCATCCGAAACTGAAGCTTTCTTT
CASSYAASETEAFF
>15|-|TRBV7-6|-|TRBJ2-1
TGTGCCAGCAGCTTAAACGGGTACTCCTACAATGAGCAGTTCTTC
CASSLNGYSYNEQFF
>14|-|TRBV29-1|TRBD1|TRBJ1-1
TGCAGCGTTCACAGGGGGAACATGAACACTGAAGCTTTCTTT
CSVHRGNMNTEAFF
>14|many|TRBV6-2/TRBV6-3|TRBD2|TRBJ2-3
TGTGCCAGCAGTTACTCGACGACTAGCCCGTCGCAGTATTTT
CASSYSTTSPSQYF
>13|many|TRBV11-2|-|TRBJ2-2
TGTGCCAGCAGCTTCAATTACCCCGGGGAGCTGTTTTTT
CASSFNYPGELFF
>18|many|TRBV12-3/TRBV12-4|-|TRBJ1-1
TGTGCCAGCAGTCCCCGACCCGTAGACAGTCACATGAACACTGAAGCTTTCTTT
CASSPRPVDSHMNTEAFF
>17|many|TRBV28|-|TRBJ2-7
TGTGCCAGCAGTTTTTGGGATCTGATACAGGTCTCCTACGAGCAGTACTTC
CASSFWDLIQVSYEQYF
>18|once|TRBV7-2|TRBD2|TRBJ2-1
TGTGCCAGCAGCTATAAAACCGGGACTAGCGGGGCATACAATGAGCAGTTCTTC
CASSYKTGTSGAYNEQFF
>15|-|TRBV20-1|TRBD2|TRBJ2-3
TGCAGTGCTTGGACTAGCAACAAGAACACAGATACGCAGTATTTT
CSAWTSNKNTDTQYF
>14|many|TRBV5-1|-|TRBJ2-7
TGCGCCAGCAGGACGAGAGTAGGGCGCTACGAGCAGTACTTC
CASRTRVGRYEQYF
>11|few|TRBV12-3/TRBV12-4|-|TRBJ1-3
TGTGCCAGCAGCCTCCGGGACACCATATATTTT
CASSLRDTIYF
>13|many|TRBV9|-|TRBJ1-6
TGTGCCAGCAGCCCCCAGGGGAGGTCACCCCTCCACTTT
CASSPQGRSPLHF